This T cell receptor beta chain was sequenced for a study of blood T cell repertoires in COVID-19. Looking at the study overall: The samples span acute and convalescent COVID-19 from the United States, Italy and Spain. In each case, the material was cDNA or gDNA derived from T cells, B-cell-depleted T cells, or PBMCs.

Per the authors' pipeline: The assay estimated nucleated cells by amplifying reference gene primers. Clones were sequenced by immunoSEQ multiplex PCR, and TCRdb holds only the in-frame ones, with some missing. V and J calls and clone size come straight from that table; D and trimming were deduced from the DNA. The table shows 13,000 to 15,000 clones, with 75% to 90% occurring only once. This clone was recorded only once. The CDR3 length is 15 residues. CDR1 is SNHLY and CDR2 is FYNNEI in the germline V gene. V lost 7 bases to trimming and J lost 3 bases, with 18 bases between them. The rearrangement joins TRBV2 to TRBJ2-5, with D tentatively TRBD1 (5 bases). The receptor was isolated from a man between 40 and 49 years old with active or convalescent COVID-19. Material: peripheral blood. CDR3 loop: CASIFNSNRKETQYF. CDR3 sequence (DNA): TGTGCCAGCATATTTAACTCGAACAGGAAAGAGACCCAGTACTTC. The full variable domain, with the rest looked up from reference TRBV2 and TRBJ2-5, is EPEVTQTPSHQVTQMGQEVILRCVPISNHLYFYWYRQILGQKVEFLVSFYNNEISEKSEIFDDQFSVERPDGSNFTLKIRSTKLEDSAMYFCASIFNSNRKETQYFGPGTRLLVL.